This record looks at one T cell receptor beta chain sequence and its context. The data were obtained in a study of cytomegalovirus exposure and HLA in healthy donors. It was with 60 Vbeta and 13 Jbeta primers that the PCR ran. Assay used: immunoSEQ multiplex PCR; TCRdb lists only in-frame clones, some missing. Of 65,000 to 85,000 clones listed, around 84% are singletons. Trimming pared 0 bases from V and 1 base from J, leaving 7 bases between. Per the germline V gene, CDR1 is SGHRS and CDR2 is YFSETQ. The length of the CDR3 is 14 residues. J is TRBJ1-1 and V is TRBV5-1; D call uncertain. The sequenced sample was PBMCs. The clonotype was recovered from a woman aged 45-65 years in good health and CMV-seronegative. CDR3 nucleotide sequence: TGCGCCAGCAGCTTGGTACATACGAACACTGAAGCTTTCTTT. Encoded protein: CASSLVHTNTEAFF.